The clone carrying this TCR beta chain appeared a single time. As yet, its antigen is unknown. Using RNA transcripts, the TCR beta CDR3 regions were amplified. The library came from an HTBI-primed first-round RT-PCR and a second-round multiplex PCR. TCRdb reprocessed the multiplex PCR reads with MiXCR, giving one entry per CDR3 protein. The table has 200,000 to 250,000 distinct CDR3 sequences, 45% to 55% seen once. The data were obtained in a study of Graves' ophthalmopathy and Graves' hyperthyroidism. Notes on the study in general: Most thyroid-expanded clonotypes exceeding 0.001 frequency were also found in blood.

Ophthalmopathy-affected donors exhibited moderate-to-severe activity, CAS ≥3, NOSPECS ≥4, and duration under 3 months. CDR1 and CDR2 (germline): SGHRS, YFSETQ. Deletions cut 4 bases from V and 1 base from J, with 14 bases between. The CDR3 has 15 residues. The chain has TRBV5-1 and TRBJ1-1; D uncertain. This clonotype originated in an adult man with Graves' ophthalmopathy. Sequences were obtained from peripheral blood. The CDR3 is CASSLASGWNTEAFF. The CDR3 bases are TGCGCCAGCAGCCTCGCAAGTGGCTGGAACACTGAAGCTTTCTTT.